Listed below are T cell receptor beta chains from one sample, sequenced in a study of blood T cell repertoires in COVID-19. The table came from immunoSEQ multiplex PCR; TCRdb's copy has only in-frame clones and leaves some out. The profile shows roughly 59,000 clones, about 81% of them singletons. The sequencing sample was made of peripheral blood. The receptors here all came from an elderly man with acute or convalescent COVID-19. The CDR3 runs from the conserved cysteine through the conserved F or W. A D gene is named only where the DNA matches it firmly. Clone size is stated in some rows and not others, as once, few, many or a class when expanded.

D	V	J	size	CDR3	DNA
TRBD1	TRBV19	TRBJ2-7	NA	CASSKDREREQYF	TGTGCCAGTAGTAAGGACAGGGAACGCGAGCAGTACTTC
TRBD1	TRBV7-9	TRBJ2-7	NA	CASSLASGGDEQYF	TGTGCCAGCAGCTTAGCTTCAGGGGGCGACGAGCAGTACTTC
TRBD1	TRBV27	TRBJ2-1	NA	CASRRQGMGNEQFF	TGTGCCAGCAGAAGACAGGGTATGGGGAATGAGCAGTTCTTC
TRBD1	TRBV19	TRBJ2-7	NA	CASSNDRAYEQYF	TGTGCCAGTAGTAACGACAGGGCCTACGAGCAGTACTTC
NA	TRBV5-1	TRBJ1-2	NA	CASSLAPGRRSEGTF	TGCGCCAGCAGCTTGGCGCCAGGCCGTCGGTCCGAGGGCACCTTC
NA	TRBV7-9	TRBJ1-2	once	CASSIHRDYPRGYTF	TGTGCCAGCAGCATTCATCGGGACTACCCACGCGGCTACACCTTC
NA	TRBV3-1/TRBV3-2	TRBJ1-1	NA	CASSHLGAGAYNTEAFF	TGTGCCAGCAGCCACCTAGGGGCAGGGGCTTACAACACTGAAGCTTTCTTT
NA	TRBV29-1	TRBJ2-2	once	CSVSTSRKLSNTGELFF	TGCAGCGTTTCCACATCGCGGAAGCTATCGAACACCGGGGAGCTGTTTTTT
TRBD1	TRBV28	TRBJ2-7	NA	CASRTPRTGSRDEQYF	TGTGCCAGCAGAACCCCCAGGACAGGGTCAAGGGACGAGCAGTACTTC
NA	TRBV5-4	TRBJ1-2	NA	CASSLEGVNGYTF	TGTGCCAGCAGCTTGGAGGGAGTCAATGGCTACACCTTC
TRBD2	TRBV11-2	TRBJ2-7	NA	CASSLDRGTSGMFREYEQYF	TGTGCCAGCAGCTTAGACCGGGGGACTAGCGGGATGTTTAGGGAATACGAGCAGTACTTC
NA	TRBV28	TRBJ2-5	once	CASKKSGERETQYF	TGTGCCAGCAAAAAATCAGGGGAAAGAGAGACCCAGTACTTC
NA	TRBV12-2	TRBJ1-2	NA	CASRFPKRGPNYGYTF	TGTGCAAGTCGCTTCCCCAAGCGGGGGCCGAACTATGGCTACACCTTC
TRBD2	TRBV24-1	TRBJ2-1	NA	CATSDLAGLYNEQFF	TGTGCCACCAGTGACCTAGCGGGACTATACAATGAGCAGTTCTTC
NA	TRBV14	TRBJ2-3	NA	CASSQDGSGTQYF	TGTGCCAGCAGCCAAGACGGAAGCGGGACGCAGTATTTT
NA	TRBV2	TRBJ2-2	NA	CASSQNTGELFF	TGTGCCAGCAGTCAGAACACCGGGGAGCTGTTTTTT
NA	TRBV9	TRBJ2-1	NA	CASSVQGDFNNEQFF	TGTGCCAGCAGCGTACAAGGGGACTTCAACAATGAGCAGTTCTTC
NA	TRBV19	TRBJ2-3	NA	CASRGRGSTDTQYF	TGTGCCAGTAGGGGCAGGGGTTCAACAGATACGCAGTATTTT
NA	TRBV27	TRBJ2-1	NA	CASSLSERSNNEQFF	TGTGCCAGCAGTTTATCTGAGAGGAGCAACAATGAGCAGTTCTTC
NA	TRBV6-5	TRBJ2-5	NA	CAARGPPVETQYF	TGTGCCGCGCGGGGCCCGCCGGTTGAGACCCAGTACTTC
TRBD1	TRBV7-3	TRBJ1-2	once	CASSPRDNQTGVSCGYTF	TGTGCCAGCAGCCCAAGGGATAATCAGACAGGGGTCTCCTGCGGCTACACCTTC
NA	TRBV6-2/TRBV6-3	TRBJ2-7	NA	CASSSGTRHEQYF	TGTGCCAGCAGTTCCGGGACAAGACACGAGCAGTACTTC
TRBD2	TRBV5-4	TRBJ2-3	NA	CASSFLSGGADTQYF	TGTGCCAGCAGCTTCCTCTCGGGGGGGGCAGATACGCAGTATTTT
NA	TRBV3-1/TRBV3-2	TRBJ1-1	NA	CASSLRGEGKAFF	TGTGCCAGCAGCCTTAGGGGGGAGGGGAAAGCTTTCTTT
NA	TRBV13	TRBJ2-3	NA	CASSLGRSSTDTQYF	TGTGCCAGCAGCTTAGGTCGGTCTAGCACAGATACGCAGTATTTT
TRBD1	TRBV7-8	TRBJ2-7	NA	CASSHPDRGQYF	TGTGCCAGCAGCCATCCGGACAGGGGGCAGTACTTC
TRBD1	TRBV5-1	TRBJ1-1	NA	CASSWGTGSNTEAFF	TGCGCCAGCAGCTGGGGGACAGGCTCGAACACTGAAGCTTTCTTT
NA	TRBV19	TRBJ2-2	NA	CASAFRQTPTNTGELFF	TGTGCCAGTGCATTTAGACAGACCCCTACGAACACCGGGGAGCTGTTTTTT
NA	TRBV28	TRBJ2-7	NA	CASSPALVEQYF	TGTGCCAGCAGTCCTGCGCTAGTCGAGCAGTACTTC
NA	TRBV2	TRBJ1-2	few	CASSLREHYGYTF	TGTGCCAGCAGCCTACGGGAACACTATGGCTACACCTTC
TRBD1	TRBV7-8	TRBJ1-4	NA	CASNTRGLSEKLFF	TGTGCCAGCAACACTAGGGGGCTATCTGAAAAACTGTTTTTT
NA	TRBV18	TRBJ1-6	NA	CASSPNYLAGRNNSPLHF	TGTGCCAGCTCACCAAACTACTTAGCGGGACGGAATAATTCACCCCTCCACTTT
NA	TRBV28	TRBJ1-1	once	CASKPQNLEAFF	TGTGCCAGCAAACCACAGAACCTTGAAGCTTTCTTT
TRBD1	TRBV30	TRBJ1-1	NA	CAWSVYRDRASRGMNTEAFF	TGTGCCTGGAGTGTTTATCGGGACAGGGCCTCGCGAGGGATGAACACTGAAGCTTTCTTT
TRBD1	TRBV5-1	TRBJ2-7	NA	CASSFESGQGDEQYF	TGCGCCAGCAGCTTCGAATCTGGACAGGGGGACGAGCAGTACTTC
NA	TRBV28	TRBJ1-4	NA	CASSLGVYEKLFF	TGTGCCAGCAGTTTGGGCGTCTATGAAAAACTGTTTTTT
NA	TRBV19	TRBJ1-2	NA	CASSIPAGATTNYGYTF	TGTGCCAGTAGTATTCCGGCAGGGGCGACAACTAACTATGGCTACACCTTC
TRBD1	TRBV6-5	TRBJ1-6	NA	CASSPDRGDSPLHF	TGTGCCAGCAGCCCGGACAGGGGGGACTCACCCCTCCACTTT
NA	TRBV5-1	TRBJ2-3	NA	CASSLELDATDTQYF	TGCGCCAGCAGCTTGGAACTCGATGCCACAGATACGCAGTATTTT